One sample yielded the 5 T cell receptor beta chains listed below, sequenced in a study of cytomegalovirus exposure and HLA in healthy donors (dated by TCRdb to the late 2010s). Library preparation used the immunoSEQ multiplex PCR assay. For the multiplex PCR, a mixture combining 60 forward primers for TCR Vbeta segments and 13 reverse primers for TCR Jbeta segments was used. TCRdb provides this immuneACCESS table in a form limited to in-frame rearrangements. Some clones are lacking; in checked studies, under half of them reflect an unresolved V gene, and why the rest are absent is not known. This sample is represented by 150,000 to 200,000 clones; 68% of them were singletons. The top ten hold about 3% of the sample. The sequenced sample was PBMCs. Receptors were obtained from a middle-aged woman in good health and CMV-seropositive.

The CDR3 DNA is TGCAGCGCCCCTAAGCACAGGGACGGCTACACCTTC. Encoded protein: CSAPKHRDGYTF. This chain connects TRBV29-1 to TRBJ1-2; a weak D match, TRBD1 (6 bases). V lost 7 bases and J 8 bases, leaving 17 bases between the germline ends. The CDR3 is made up of 12 amino acids. Germline CDR1 is SQVTM and CDR2 is ANQGSEA.

The chain is built from TRBV5-1 and TRBJ2-5; TRBD2 might be the D (6 bases). Between the trimmed V and J ends, which lost 4 bases and 5 bases, there was a span of 18 bases. CDR3 length equals 15 residues. Germline assignment: CDR1 SGHRS and CDR2 YFSETQ. CDR3 bases: TGCGCCAGCAGCCCTGGGACTGACTTTGGGGAGACCCAGTACTTC. It codes for CASSPGTDFGETQYF.

This chain connects TRBV4-2 to TRBJ1-2, with D maybe TRBD1 (6 bases). Germline V lookup: CDR1 LGHNA, CDR2 YNFKEQ. V lost 3 bases, J lost 5 bases, and 10 bases lay in between. The CDR3 spans 13 residues. Written as DNA, the CDR3 is TGTGCCAGCAGCCATGAGGGGGGGTATGGCTACACCTTC. Its translation is CASSHEGGYGYTF.

This clone was seen a few times. The chain carries TRBV4-3 and TRBJ1-1; TRBD1 matches 7 bases. The germline V gene has CDR1 LGHNA and CDR2 YSLEER. Trimming cost V 4 bases and J 4 bases; bases outside gene matches: 3. CDR3 size: 13 residues. As DNA, the CDR3 is TGCGCCAGCAGCCTTCAGGGGGGCACTGAAGCTTTCTTT. As protein: CASSLQGGTEAFF.

The chain employs TRBV4-3 and TRBJ1-2; 7 bases are a match to TRBD1. Germline V CDR1 and CDR2: LGHNA, YSLEER. Unmatched junction bases numbered 11, after V lost 3 bases and J lost 4 bases. The CDR3 is 16 amino acids. The CDR3, as DNA: TGCGCCAGCAGCCAGAACAGGGGCGAGCTCGGCTATGGCTACACCTTC. Translated: CASSQNRGELGYGYTF.